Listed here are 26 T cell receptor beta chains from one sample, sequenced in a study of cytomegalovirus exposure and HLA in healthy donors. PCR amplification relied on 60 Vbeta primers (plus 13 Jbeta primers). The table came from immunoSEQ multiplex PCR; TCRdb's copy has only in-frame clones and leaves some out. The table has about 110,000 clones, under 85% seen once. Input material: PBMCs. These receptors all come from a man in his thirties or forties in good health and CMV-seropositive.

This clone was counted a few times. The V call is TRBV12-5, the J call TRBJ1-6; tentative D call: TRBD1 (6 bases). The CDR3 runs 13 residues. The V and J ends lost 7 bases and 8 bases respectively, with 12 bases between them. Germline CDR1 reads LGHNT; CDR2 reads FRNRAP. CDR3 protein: CASARGGDSPLHF. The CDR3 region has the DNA TGTGCTAGTGCCCGAGGGGGGGATTCACCCCTCCACTTT.

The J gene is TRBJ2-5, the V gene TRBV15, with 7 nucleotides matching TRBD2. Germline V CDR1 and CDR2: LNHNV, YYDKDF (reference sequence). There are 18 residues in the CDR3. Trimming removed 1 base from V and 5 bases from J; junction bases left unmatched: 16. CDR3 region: CATSRGEIGRGKGETQYF. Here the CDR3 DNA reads TGTGCCACCAGCAGAGGGGAAATCGGGCGGGGGAAAGGGGAGACCCAGTACTTC. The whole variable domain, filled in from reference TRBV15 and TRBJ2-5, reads DAMVIQNPRYQVTQFGKPVTLSCSQTLNHNVMYWYQQKSSQAPKLLFHYYDKDFNNEADTPDNFQSRRPNTSFCFLDIRSPGLGDTAMYLCATSRGEIGRGKGETQYFGPGTRLLVL.

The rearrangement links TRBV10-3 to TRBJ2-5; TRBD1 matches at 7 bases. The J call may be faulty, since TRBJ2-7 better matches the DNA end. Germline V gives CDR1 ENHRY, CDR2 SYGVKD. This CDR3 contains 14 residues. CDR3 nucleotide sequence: TGTGCCATCAGGCTGACAGGGAGCTTGGACGAGCAGTACTTC. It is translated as CAIRLTGSLDEQYF.

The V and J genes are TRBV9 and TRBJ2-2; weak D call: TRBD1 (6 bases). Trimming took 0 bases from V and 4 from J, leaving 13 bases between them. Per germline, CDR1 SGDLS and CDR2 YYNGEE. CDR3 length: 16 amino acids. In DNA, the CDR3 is TGTGCCAGCAGCGTAGTACAGGGACGGGGCACCGGGGAGCTGTTTTTT. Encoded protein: CASSVVQGRGTGELFF.

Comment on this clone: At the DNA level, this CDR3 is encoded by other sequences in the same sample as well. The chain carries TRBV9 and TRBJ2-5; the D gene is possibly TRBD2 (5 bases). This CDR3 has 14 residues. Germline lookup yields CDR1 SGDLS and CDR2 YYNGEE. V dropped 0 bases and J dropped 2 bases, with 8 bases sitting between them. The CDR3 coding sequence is TGTGCCAGCAGCGTAGCTGGACTGCAAGAGACCCAGTACTTC. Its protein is CASSVAGLQETQYF.

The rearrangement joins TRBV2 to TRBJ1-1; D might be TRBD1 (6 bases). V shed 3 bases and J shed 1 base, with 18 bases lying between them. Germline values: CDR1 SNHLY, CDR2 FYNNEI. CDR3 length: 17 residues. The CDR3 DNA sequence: TGTGCCAGCAGTGAGGAACAGGGTGTAGGGTGGAACACTGAAGCTTTCTTT. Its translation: CASSEEQGVGWNTEAFF.

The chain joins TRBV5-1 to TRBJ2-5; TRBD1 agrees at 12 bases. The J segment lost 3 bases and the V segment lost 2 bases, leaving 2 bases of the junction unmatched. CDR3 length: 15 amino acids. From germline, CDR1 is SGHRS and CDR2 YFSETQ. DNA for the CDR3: TGCGCCAGCAGCTTCGGGACAGGGGGCGAAGAGACCCAGTACTTC. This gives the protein CASSFGTGGEETQYF.

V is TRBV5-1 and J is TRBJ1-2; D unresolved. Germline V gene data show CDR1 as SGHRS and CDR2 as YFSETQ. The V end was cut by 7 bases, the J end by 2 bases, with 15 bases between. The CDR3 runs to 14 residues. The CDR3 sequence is CASSLTGGNYGYTF. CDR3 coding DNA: TGCGCCAGCTCCCTCACCGGCGGGAACTATGGCTACACCTTC. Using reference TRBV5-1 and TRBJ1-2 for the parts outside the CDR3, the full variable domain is KAGVTQTPRYLIKTRGQQVTLSCSPISGHRSVSWYQQTPGQGLQFLFEYFSETQRNKGNFPGRFSGRQFSNSRSEMNVSTLELGDSALYLCASSLTGGNYGYTFGSGTRLTVV.

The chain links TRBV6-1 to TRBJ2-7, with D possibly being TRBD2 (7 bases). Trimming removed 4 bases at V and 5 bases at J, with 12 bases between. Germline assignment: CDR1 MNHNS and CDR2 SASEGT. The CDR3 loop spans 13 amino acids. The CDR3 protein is CASSGEGGHEQYF. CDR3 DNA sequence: TGTGCCAGCAGTGGGGAGGGGGGGCACGAGCAGTACTTC.

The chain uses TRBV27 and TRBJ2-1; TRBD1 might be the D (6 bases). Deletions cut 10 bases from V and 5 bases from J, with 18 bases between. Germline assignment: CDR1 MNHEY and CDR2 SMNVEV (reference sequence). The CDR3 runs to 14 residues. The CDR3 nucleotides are TGTGCCACCGCGAAGGGGGTTCTAAACAATGAGCAGTTCTTC. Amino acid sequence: CATAKGVLNNEQFF.

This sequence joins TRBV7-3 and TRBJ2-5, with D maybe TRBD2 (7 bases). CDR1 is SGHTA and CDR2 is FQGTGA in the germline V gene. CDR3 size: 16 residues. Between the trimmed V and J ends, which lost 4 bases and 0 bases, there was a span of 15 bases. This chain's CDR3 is CASSSGDYGYQETQYF. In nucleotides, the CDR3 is TGTGCCAGCAGCTCAGGGGACTATGGGTACCAAGAGACCCAGTACTTC.

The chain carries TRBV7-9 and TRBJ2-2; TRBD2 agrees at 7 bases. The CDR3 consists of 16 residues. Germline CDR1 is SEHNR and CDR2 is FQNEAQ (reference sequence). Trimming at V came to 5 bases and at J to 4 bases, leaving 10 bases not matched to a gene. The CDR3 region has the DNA TGTGCCAGCAGCCCTCAGGGCTCGGGAGGCACCGGGGAGCTGTTTTTT. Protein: CASSPQGSGGTGELFF.

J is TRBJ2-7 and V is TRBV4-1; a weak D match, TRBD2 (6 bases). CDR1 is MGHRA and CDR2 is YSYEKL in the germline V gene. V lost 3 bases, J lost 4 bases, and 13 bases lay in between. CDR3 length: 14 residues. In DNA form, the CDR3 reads TGCGCCAGCAGCCACCCGGGAGTAAGGTACGAGCAGTACTTC. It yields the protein CASSHPGVRYEQYF.

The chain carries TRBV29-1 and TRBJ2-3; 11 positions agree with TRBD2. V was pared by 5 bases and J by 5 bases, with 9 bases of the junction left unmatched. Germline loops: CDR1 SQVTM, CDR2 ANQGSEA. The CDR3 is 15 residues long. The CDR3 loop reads CSVSESSGGKDTQYF. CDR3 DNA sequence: TGCAGCGTTTCGGAATCTAGCGGGGGGAAAGATACGCAGTATTTT.

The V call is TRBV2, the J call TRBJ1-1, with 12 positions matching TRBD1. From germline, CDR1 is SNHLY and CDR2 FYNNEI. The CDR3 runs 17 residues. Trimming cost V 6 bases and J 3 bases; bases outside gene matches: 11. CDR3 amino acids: CASSEDRDRGLHTEAFF. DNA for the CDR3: TGTGCCAGCAGCGAGGACCGGGACAGGGGGCTTCACACTGAAGCTTTCTTT.

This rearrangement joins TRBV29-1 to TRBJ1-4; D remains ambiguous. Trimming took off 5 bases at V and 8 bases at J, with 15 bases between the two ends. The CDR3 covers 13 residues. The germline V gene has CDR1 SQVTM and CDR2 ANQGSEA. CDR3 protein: CSVITANPEKLFF. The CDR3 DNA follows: TGCAGCGTTATTACAGCTAATCCCGAAAAACTGTTTTTT.

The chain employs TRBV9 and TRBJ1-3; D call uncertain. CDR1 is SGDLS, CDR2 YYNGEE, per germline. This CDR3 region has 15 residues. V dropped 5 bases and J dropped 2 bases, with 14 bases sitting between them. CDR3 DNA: TGTGCCAGCAGGCCCCGAGAGGGAGCTGGAAACACCATATATTTT. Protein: CASRPREGAGNTIYF. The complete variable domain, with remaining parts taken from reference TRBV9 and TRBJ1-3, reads DSGVTQTPKHLITATGQRVTLRCSPRSGDLSVYWYQQSLDQGLQFLIQYYNGEERAKGNILERFSAQQFPDLHSELNLSSLELGDSALYFCASRPREGAGNTIYFGEGSWLTVV.

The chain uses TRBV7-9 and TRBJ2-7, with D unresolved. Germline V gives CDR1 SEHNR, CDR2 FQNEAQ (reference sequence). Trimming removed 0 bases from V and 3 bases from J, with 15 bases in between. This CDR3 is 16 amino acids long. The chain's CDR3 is CASSLASQSGGYEQYF. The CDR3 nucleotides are TGTGCCAGCAGCTTAGCGTCACAGAGTGGTGGCTACGAGCAGTACTTC.

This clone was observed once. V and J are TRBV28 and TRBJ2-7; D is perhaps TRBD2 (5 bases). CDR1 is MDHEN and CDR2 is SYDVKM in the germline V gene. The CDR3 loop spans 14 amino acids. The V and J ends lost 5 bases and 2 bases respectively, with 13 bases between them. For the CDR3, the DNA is TGTGCCAGCAGTGTACTACTAGATACCTACGAGCAGTACTTC. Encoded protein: CASSVLLDTYEQYF. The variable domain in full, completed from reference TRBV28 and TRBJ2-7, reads DVKVTQSSRYLVKRTGEKVFLECVQDMDHENMFWYRQDPGLGLRLIYFSYDVKMKEKGDIPEGYSVSREKKERFSLILESASTNQTSMYLCASSVLLDTYEQYFGPGTRLTVT.

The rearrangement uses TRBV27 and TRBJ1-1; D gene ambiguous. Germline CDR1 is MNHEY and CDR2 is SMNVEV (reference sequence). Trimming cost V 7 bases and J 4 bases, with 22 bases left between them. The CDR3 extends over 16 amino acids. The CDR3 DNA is TGTGCCAGCAAACCCCAACGGGAACATGGGCGCACTGAAGCTTTCTTT. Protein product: CASKPQREHGRTEAFF.

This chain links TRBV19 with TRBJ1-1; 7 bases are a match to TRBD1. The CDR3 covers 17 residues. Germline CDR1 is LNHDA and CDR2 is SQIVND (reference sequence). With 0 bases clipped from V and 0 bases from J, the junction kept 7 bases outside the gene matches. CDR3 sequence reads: CASSIDPDRPLNTEAFF. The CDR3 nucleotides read TGTGCCAGTAGTATAGATCCGGACAGGCCTCTGAACACTGAAGCTTTCTTT.

The CDR3 DNA sequence: TGTGCCAGCAGCTTAGCGGGGACAGCCTCCTACGAGCAGTACTTC. Amino acid sequence: CASSLAGTASYEQYF. The rearrangement links TRBV11-3 to TRBJ2-7; 7 bases fit TRBD1. CDR1 is SGHNT, CDR2 YENEEA, per germline. The CDR3 is 15 residues long. V dropped 1 base and J dropped 0; count of bases not matched to a gene: 3.

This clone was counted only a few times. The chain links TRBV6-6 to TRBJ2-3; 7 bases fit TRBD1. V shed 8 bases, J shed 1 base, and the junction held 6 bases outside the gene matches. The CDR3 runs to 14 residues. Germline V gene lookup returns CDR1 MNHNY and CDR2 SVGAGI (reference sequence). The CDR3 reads CASHRGLGTDTQYF. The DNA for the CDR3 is TGTGCCAGCCACAGGGGCTTAGGCACAGATACGCAGTATTTT.

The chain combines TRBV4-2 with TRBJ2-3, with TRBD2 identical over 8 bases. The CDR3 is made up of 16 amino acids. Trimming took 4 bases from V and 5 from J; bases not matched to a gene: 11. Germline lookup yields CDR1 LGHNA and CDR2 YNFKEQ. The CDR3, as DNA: TGTGCCAGCAGCCGAGCCGGGACTAGGGTAGGAGATACGCAGTATTTT. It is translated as CASSRAGTRVGDTQYF.

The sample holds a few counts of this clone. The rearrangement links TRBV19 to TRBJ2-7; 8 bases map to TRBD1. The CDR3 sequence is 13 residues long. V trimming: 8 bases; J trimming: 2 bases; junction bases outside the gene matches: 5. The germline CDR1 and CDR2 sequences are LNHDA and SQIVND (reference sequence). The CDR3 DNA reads TGTGCCAGTGCCGCAGGGGGCCCCTACGAGCAGTACTTC. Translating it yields CASAAGGPYEQYF.

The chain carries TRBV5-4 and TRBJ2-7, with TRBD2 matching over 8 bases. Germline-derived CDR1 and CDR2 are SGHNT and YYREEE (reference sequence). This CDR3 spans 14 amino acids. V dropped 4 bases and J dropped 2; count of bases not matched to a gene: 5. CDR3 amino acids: CASSDRGGTYEQYF. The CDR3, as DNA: TGTGCCAGCAGCGACCGCGGGGGGACCTACGAGCAGTACTTC.